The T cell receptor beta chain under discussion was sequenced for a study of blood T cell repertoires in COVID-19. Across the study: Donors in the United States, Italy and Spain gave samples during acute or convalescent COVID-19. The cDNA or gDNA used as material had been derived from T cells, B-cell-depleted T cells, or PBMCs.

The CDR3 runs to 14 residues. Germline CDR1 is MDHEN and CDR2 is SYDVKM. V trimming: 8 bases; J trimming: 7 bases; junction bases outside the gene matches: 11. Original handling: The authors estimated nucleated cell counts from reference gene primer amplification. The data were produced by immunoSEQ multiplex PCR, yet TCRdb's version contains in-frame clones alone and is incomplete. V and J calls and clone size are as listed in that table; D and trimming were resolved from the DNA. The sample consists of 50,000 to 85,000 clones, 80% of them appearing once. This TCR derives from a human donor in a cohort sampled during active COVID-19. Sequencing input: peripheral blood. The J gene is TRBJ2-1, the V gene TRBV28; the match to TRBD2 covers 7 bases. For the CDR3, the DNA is TGTGCCAGCCTGGAGGGAGGGCCGGGGAATGAGCAGTTCTTC. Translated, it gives CASLEGGPGNEQFF.